This note documents a single TCR beta chain sequence. Its specificity is unknown. The CDR3 has 13 amino acids. V shed 9 bases and J 3 bases; nucleotides not matched to a gene: 3. Germline V gene sequence: CDR1 ENHRY, CDR2 SYGVKD. The sample belongs to a study of PD-1 blockade in mismatch repair-deficient tumors. Notes on the study in general: Rapid post-treatment expansion, then contraction, generally preceding radiologic response, marked tumor-resident clones.

Described time point: identical approximately 11-day culture without peptide (control). The TCR-sequenced patients were a few responders to pembrolizumab. About seven ELISpot-reactive neoantigen peptides each drove an approximately ten-day in vitro stimulation. TCRdb's table, derived via immunoSEQ multiplex PCR, lists solely in-frame clones and lacks some. The repertoire holds about 14,000 clones, approximately 90% seen once, with about an eighth in the top ten. The V and J genes are TRBV10-3 and TRBJ2-1, with 9 bases that match TRBD2. Sample: cells cultured in vitro, taken from a patient treated with pembrolizumab. The TCR comes from an adult with mismatch repair-deficient cancer. This CDR3 reads CAISGRIYNEQFF. The CDR3 DNA sequence: TGTGCCATTAGCGGGAGAATCTACAATGAGCAGTTCTTC.